What follows describes a single TCR beta chain. What it binds is unknown. This specimen comes from a study of response to subunit inactivated influenza vaccine. Notes on the study in general: Authors suggested that a seasonal influenza vaccination recruits few new T cells each time.

TCRdb itself ran the RT-PCR reads through MiXCR, one entry per CDR3 protein. The top ten hold about 1.9% of the sample, which has about 520,000 distinct CDR3 sequences, about 25% seen once. This CDR3 comprises 13 residues. The germline V gene encodes CDR1 LGHNA and CDR2 YNFKEQ. Trimming left V 0 bases short and J 10 bases short, with 10 bases between. This TCR came from a man aged 50-59 years who received an inactivated influenza vaccine. The sequencing here drew on CD4+ T cells sorted from PBMCs, taken 5 days after vaccination. The genes are TRBV4-2 and TRBJ2-1; D is possibly TRBD1 or TRBD2 (6 bases each). The CDR3: CASSQDTGREQFF. For the CDR3, the DNA is TGTGCCAGCAGCCAAGATACAGGGAGGGAGCAGTTCTTC.